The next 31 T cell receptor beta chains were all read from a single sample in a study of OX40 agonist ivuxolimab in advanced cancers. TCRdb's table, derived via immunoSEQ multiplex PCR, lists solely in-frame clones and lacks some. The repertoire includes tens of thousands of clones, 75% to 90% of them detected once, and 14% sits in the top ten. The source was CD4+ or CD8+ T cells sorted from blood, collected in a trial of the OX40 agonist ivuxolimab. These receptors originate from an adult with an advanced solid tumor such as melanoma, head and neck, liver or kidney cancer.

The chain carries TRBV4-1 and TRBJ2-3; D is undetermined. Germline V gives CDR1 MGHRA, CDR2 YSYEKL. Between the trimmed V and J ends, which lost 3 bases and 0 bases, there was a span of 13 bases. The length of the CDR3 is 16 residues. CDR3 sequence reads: CASSQKDGPSTDTQYF. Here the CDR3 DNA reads TGCGCCAGCAGCCAGAAGGACGGACCTAGCACAGATACGCAGTATTTT.

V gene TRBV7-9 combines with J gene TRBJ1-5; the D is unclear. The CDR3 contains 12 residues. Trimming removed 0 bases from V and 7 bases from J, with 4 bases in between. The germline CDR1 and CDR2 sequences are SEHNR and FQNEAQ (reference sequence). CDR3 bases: TGTGCCAGCAGCTTAGCAGGGCAGCCCCAGCATTTT. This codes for CASSLAGQPQHF.

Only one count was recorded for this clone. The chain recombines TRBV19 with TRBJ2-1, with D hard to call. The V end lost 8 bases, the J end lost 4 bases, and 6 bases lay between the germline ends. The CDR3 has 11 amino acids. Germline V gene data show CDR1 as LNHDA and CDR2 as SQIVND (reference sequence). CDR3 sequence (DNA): TGTGCCAGTTCGACTTACAATGAGCAGTTCTTC. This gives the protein CASSTYNEQFF. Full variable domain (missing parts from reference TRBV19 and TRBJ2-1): DGGITQSPKYLFRKEGQNVTLSCEQNLNHDAMYWYRQDPGQGLRLIYYSQIVNDFQKGDIAEGYSVSREKKESFPLTVTSAQKNPTAFYLCASSTYNEQFFGPGTRLTVL.

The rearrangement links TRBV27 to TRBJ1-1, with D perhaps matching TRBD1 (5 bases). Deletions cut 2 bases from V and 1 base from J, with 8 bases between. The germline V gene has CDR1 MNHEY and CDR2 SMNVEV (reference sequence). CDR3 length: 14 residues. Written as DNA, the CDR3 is TGTGCCAGCAGTTTACGGGACGGGAACACTGAAGCTTTCTTT. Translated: CASSLRDGNTEAFF.

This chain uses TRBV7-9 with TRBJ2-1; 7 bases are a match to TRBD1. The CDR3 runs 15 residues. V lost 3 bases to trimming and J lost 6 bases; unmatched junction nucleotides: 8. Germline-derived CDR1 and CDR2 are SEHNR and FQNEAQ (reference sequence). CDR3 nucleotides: TGTGCCAGCAGCTTCGCACAGGGGATGGGCAATGAGCAGTTCTTC. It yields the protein CASSFAQGMGNEQFF.

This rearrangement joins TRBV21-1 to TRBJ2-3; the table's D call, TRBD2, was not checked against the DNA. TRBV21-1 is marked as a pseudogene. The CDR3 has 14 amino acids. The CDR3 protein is CASPPGRGGGTQYF. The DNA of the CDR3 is TGTGCCAGCCCCCCCGGTAGGGGAGGTGGTACGCAGTATTTT.

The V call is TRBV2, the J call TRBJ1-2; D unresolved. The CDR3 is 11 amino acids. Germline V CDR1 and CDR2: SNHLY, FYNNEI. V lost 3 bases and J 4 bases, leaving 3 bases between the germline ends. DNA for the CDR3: TGTGCCAGCAGTGACAGCTATGGCTACACCTTC. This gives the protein CASSDSYGYTF. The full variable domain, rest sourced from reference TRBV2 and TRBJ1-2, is EPEVTQTPSHQVTQMGQEVILRCVPISNHLYFYWYRQILGQKVEFLVSFYNNEISEKSEIFDDQFSVERPDGSNFTLKIRSTKLEDSAMYFCASSDSYGYTFGSGTRLTVV.

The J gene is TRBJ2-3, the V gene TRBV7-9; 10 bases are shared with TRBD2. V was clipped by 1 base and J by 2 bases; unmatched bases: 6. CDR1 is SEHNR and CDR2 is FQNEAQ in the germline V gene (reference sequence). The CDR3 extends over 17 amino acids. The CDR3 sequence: CASSLDEAGGDTDTQYF. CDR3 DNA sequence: TGTGCCAGCAGCTTAGACGAAGCGGGAGGGGACACAGATACGCAGTATTTT.

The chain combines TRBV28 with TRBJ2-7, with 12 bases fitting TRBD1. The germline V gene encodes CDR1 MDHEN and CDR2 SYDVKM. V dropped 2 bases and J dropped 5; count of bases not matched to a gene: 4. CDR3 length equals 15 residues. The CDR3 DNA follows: TGTGCCAGCAGTTTAGGGACAGGGGGCTACGACGAGCAGTACTTC. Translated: CASSLGTGGYDEQYF.

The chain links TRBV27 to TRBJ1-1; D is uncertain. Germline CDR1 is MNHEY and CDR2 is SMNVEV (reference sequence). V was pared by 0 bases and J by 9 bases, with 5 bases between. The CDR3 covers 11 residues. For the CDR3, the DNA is TGTGCCAGCAGTTTATCAGGGAAAGCTTTCTTT. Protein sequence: CASSLSGKAFF.

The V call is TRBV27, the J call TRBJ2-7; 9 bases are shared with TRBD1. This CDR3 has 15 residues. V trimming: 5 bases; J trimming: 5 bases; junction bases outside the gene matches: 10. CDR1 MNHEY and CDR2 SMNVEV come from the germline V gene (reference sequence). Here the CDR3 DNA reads TGTGCCAGCAGTCCCCTCAGCGGGACAGGGAACGAGCAGTACTTC. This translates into CASSPLSGTGNEQYF.

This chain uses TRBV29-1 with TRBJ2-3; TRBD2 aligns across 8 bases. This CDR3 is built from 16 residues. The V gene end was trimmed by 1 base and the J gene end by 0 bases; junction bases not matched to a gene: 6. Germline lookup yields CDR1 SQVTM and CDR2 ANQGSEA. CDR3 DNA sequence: TGCAGCGTTGAAGGGGGCGAGCGGGGGAGCACAGATACGCAGTATTTT. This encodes CSVEGGERGSTDTQYF.

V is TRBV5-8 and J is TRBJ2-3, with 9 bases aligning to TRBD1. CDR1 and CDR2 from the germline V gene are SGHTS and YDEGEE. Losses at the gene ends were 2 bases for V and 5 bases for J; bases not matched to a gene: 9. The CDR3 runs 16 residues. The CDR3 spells CASSLAWDRAGDTQYF. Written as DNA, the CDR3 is TGTGCCAGCAGCTTAGCGTGGGACAGGGCCGGAGATACGCAGTATTTT.

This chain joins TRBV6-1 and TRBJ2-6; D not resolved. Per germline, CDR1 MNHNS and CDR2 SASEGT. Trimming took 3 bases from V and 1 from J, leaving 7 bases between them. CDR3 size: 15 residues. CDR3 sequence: CASSDSRSGANVLTF. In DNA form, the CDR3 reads TGTGCCAGCAGTGATAGCAGATCTGGGGCCAACGTCCTGACTTTC.

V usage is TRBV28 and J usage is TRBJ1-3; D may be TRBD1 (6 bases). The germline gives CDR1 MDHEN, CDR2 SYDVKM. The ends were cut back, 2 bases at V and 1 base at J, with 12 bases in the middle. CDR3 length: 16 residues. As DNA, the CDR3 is TGTGCCAGCAGTTTAACCGGACAGTGGTCTGGAAACACCATATATTTT. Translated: CASSLTGQWSGNTIYF.

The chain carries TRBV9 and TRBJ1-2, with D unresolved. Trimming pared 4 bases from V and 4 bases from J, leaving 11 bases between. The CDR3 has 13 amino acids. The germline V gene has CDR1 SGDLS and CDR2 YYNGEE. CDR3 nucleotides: TGTGCCAGCAGCCCCAGTGAGGGCTATGGCTACACCTTC. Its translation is CASSPSEGYGYTF.

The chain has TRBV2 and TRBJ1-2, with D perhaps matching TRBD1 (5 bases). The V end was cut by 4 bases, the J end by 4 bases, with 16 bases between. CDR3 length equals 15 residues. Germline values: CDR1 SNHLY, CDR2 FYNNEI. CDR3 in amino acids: CASSGKGEFVYGYTF. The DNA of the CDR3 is TGTGCCAGCAGTGGAAAAGGGGAATTTGTCTATGGCTACACCTTC.

The CDR3, as DNA: TGCGCCAGCAGCCAAGATGTTGGGGGGGATACGCAGTATTTT. This sequence encodes CASSQDVGGDTQYF. The chain recombines TRBV4-1 with TRBJ2-3; tentative D call: TRBD2 (6 bases). CDR1 is MGHRA, CDR2 YSYEKL, per germline. The CDR3 is made up of 14 amino acids. V was shortened by 0 bases and J by 6 bases, with 10 bases between the two germline ends.

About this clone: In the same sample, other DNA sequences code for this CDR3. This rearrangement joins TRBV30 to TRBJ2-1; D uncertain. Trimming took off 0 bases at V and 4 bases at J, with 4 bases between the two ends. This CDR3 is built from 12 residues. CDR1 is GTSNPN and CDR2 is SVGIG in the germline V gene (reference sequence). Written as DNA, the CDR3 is TGTGCCTGGAGTGTAGGATACAATGAGCAGTTCTTC. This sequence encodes CAWSVGYNEQFF.

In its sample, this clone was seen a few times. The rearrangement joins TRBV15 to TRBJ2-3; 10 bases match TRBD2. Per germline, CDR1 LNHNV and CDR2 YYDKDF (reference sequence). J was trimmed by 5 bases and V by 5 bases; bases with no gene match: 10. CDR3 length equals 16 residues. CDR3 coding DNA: TGTGCCACCAGCCGGGTAGCGGGGGGCAGCGGAGATACGCAGTATTTT. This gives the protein CATSRVAGGSGDTQYF.

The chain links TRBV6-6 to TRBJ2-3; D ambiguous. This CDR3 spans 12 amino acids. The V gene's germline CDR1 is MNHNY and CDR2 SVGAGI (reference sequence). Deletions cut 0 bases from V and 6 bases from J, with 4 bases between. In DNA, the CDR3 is TGTGCCAGCAGTTACTCGGTTGATACGCAGTATTTT. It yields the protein CASSYSVDTQYF.

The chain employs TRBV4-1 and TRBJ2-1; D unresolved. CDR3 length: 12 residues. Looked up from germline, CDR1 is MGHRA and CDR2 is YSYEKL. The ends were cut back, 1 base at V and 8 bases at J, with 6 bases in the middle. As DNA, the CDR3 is TGCGCCAGCAGCCAAGGTCTTGATGAGCAGTTCTTC. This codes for CASSQGLDEQFF.

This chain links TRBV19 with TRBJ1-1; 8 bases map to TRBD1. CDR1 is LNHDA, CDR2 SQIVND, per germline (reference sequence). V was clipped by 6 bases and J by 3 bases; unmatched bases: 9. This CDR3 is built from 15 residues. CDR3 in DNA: TGTGCCAGTAGGCCGGGACAGGAACTAGACACTGAAGCTTTCTTT. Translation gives CASRPGQELDTEAFF.

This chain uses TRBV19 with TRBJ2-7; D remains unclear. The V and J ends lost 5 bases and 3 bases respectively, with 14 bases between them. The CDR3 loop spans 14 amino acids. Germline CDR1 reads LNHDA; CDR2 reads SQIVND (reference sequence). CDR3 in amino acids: CASSFGPGYYEQYF. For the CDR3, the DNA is TGTGCCAGTAGTTTCGGCCCCGGGTACTACGAGCAGTACTTC.

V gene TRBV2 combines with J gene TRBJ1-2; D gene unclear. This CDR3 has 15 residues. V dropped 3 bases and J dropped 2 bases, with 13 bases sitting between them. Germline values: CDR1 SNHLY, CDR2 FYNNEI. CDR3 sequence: CASSDSELVNYGYTF. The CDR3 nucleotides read TGTGCCAGCAGTGATTCAGAACTTGTGAACTATGGCTACACCTTC.

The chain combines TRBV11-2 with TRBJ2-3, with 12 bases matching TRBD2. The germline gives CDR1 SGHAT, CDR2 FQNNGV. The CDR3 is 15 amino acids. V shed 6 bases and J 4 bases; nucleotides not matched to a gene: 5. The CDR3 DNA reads TGTGCCAGCAGTCAGACTAGCGGGGGACCAGATACGCAGTATTTT. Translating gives CASSQTSGGPDTQYF.

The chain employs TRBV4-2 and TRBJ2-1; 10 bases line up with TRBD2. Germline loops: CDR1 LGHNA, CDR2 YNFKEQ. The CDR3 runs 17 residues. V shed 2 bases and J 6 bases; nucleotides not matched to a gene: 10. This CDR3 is CASSQRPSGSPSNEQFF. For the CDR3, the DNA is TGTGCCAGCAGCCAACGTCCTAGCGGGAGCCCAAGCAATGAGCAGTTCTTC.

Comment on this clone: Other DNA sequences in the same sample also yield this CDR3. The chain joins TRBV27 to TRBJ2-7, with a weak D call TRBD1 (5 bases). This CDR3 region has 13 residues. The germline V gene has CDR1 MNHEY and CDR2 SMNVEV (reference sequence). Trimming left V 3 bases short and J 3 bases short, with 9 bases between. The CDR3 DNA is TGTGCCAGCAGTTTTGGACAATTCTACGAGCAGTACTTC. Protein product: CASSFGQFYEQYF.

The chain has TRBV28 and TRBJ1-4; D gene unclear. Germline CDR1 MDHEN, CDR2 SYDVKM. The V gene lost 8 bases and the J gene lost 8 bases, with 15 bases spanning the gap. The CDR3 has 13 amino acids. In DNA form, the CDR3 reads TGTGCCAGCGTAAGGGCTGCGGGGGAAAAACTGTTTTTT. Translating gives CASVRAAGEKLFF.

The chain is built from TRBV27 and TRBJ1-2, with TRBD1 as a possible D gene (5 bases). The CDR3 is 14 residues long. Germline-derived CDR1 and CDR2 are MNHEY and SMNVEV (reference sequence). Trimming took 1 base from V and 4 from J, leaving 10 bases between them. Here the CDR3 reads CASSLFQGGYGYTF. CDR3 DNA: TGTGCCAGCAGTTTATTTCAGGGCGGCTATGGCTACACCTTC.

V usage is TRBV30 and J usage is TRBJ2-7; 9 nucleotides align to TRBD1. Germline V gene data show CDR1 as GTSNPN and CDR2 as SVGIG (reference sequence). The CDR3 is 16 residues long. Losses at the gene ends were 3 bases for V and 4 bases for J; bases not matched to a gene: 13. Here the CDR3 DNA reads TGTGCCTGGAGCCTCATACCGGGACAGGGAGATTACGAGCAGTACTTC. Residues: CAWSLIPGQGDYEQYF.